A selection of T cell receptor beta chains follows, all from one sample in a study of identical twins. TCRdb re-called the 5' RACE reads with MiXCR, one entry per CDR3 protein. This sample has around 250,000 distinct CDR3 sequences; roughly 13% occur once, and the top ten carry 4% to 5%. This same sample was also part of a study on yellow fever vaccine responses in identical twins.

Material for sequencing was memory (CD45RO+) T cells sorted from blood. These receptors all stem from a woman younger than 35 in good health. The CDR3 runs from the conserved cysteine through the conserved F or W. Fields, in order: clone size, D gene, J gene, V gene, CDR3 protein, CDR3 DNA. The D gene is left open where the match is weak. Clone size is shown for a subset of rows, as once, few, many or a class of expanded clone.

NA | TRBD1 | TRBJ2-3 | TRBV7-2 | CASSSRGLGTDTQYF | TGTGCCAGCAGCTCTAGGGGGCTCGGCACAGATACGCAGTATTTT
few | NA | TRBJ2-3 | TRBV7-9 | CASSLAALADTQYF | TGTGCCAGCAGCTTAGCTGCCTTGGCTGATACGCAGTATTTT
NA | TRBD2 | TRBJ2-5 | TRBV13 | CASSLRGSDETQYF | TGTGCCAGCAGCTTACGCGGGAGTGATGAGACCCAGTACTTC
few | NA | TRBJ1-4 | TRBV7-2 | CASRAGGAGKLFF | TGTGCCAGCAGAGCCGGGGGAGCCGGAAAACTGTTTTTT
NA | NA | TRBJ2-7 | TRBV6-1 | CASRPNSYEQYF | TGTGCCAGCAGGCCTAACTCCTACGAGCAGTACTTC
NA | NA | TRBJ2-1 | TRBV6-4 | CASSEQSRSSYNEQFF | TGTGCCAGCAGTGAGCAGTCTCGATCCTCCTACAATGAGCAGTTCTTC
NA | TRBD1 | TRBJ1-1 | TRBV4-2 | CASSQDLTGGTEAFF | TGTGCCAGCAGCCAAGATCTGACAGGGGGCACTGAAGCTTTCTTT
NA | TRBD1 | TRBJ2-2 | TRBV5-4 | CASSPPPGQGNGELFF | TGTGCCAGCAGTCCACCTCCGGGACAGGGAAACGGGGAGCTGTTTTTT
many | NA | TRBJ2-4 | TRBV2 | CASSEQSPAKNIQYF | TGTGCCAGCAGTGAACAGTCCCCAGCCAAAAACATTCAGTACTTC
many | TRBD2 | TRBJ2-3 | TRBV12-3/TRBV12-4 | CARQTGTSGGDGTDTQYF | TGTGCCAGACAGACCGGGACTAGCGGGGGGGATGGCACAGATACGCAGTATTTT
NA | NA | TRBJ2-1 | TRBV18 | CASSPFPENEQFF | TGTGCCAGCTCCCCGTTTCCCGAGAATGAGCAGTTCTTC
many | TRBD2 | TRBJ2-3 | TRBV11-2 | CASSHHTSGGHRYTDTQYF | TGTGCCAGCAGCCACCACACTAGCGGGGGGCACCGTTACACAGATACGCAGTATTTT
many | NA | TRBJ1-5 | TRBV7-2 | CASSATSGLQPQHF | TGTGCCAGCAGCGCAACTTCGGGGCTTCAGCCCCAGCATTTT
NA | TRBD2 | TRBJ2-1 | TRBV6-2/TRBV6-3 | CASSSRASGSGSSYNEQFF | TGTGCCAGCAGCTCTCGGGCTAGCGGGAGTGGGAGCTCCTACAATGAGCAGTTCTTC
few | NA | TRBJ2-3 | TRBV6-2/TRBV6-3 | CASSQNRLGRGPPSRTDTQYF | TGTGCCAGCAGCCAGAACCGTCTGGGAAGGGGCCCACCCAGTAGAACGGATACGCAGTATTTT
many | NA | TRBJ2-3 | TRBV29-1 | CSVSTTGPGNTQYF | TGCAGCGTCTCAACGACAGGACCTGGGAATACGCAGTATTTT
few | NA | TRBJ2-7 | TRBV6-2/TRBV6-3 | CASQGGQFYYEQYF | TGTGCCAGTCAGGGGGGACAGTTCTACTACGAGCAGTACTTC
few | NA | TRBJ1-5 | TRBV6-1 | CASRNRANQPQHF | TGTGCCAGCAGGAACAGGGCTAATCAGCCCCAGCATTTT
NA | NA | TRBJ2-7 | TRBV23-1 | CASSLSQVSYEQYF | TGCGCCAGCAGTCTTTCACAGGTCTCTTACGAGCAGTACTTC
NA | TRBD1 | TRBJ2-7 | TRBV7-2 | CASSLGQGKGYEQYF | TGTGCCAGCAGCTTAGGACAGGGGAAGGGGTACGAGCAGTACTTC
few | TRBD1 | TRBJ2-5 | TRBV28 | CASSERQGAGETQYF | TGTGCCAGCAGTGAGCGACAGGGGGCGGGGGAGACCCAGTACTTC
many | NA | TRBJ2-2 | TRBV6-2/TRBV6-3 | CASSPPGTGELFF | TGTGCCAGCAGCCCCCCCGGCACCGGGGAGCTGTTTTTT
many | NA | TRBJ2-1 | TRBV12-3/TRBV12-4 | CASSSPGKDEQFF | TGTGCCAGCAGTTCCCCGGGGAAGGATGAGCAGTTCTTC
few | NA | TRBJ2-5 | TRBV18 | CASSPLPPGVQETQYF | TGTGCCAGCTCACCACTCCCGCCGGGGGTCCAAGAGACCCAGTACTTC
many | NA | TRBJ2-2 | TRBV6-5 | CASSYRETGELFF | TGTGCCAGCAGTTACAGAGAGACCGGGGAGCTGTTTTTT
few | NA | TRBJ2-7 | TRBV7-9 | CASSLAQDYEQYF | TGTGCCAGCAGCTTAGCGCAGGACTACGAGCAGTACTTC
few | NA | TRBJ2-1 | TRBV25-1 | CASKGGGLGRRNEQFF | TGTGCCAGCAAAGGGGGGGGGCTAGGGCGTCGCAATGAGCAGTTCTTC
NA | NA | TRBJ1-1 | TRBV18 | CASSPPFSPQSTAEAFF | TGTGCCAGCTCACCACCGTTCTCGCCTCAAAGTACGGCTGAAGCTTTCTTT
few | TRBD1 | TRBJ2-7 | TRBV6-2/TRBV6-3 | CASSRTDRGIYEQYF | TGTGCCAGCAGTAGGACCGACAGGGGGATCTACGAGCAGTACTTC
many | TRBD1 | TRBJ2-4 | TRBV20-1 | CSAEETGENIQYF | TGCAGTGCTGAAGAAACAGGGGAAAACATTCAGTACTTC
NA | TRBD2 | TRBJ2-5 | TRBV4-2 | CASSQGTSEYGIQETQYF | TGTGCCAGCAGCCAGGGGACTAGCGAATACGGGATTCAAGAGACCCAGTACTTC
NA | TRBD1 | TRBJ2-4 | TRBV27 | CASSYRQGAQNIQYF | TGTGCCAGCAGTTACCGACAGGGGGCTCAAAACATTCAGTACTTC
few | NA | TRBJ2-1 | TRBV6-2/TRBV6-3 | CASSFGAGEQFF | TGTGCCAGCAGTTTTGGGGCAGGAGAGCAGTTCTTC
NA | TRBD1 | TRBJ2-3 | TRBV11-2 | CASSLAGQGALYTQYF | TGTGCCAGCAGCTTAGCAGGACAGGGGGCCCTTTATACGCAGTATTTT
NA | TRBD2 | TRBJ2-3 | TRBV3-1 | CASSQRTGGRLNTQYF | TGTGCCAGCAGCCAACGTACGGGGGGGAGATTAAATACGCAGTATTTT
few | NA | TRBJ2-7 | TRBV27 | CASSFGQGFPYEQYF | TGTGCCAGCAGTTTCGGGCAGGGTTTCCCCTACGAGCAGTACTTC
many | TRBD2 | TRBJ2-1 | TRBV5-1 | CASSGGLAGGYNEQFF | TGCGCCAGCAGCGGGGGACTAGCGGGAGGGTACAATGAGCAGTTCTTC
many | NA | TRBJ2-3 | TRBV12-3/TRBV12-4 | CASSFAGSADTQYF | TGTGCCAGCAGTTTCGCAGGTTCTGCAGATACGCAGTATTTT
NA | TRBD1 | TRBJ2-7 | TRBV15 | CATSTGTVRSYEQYF | TGTGCCACCAGTACCGGGACAGTGAGAAGCTACGAGCAGTACTTC
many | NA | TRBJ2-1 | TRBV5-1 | CASMVGPKGKAYNEQFF | TGCGCCAGCATGGTAGGCCCCAAGGGGAAGGCCTACAATGAGCAGTTCTTC
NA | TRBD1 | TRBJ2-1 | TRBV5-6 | CASSFGTGFVNEQFF | TGTGCCAGCAGCTTTGGGACAGGGTTTGTCAATGAGCAGTTCTTC
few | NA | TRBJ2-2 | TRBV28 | CASRNQGNTGELFF | TGTGCCAGCCGAAATCAGGGTAACACCGGGGAGCTGTTTTTT
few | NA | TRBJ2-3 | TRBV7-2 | CASSPWGLSTDTQYF | TGTGCCAGCAGCCCGTGGGGATTAAGCACAGATACGCAGTATTTT
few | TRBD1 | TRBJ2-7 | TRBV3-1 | CASRKTGDYEQYF | TGTGCCAGCAGGAAAACAGGGGACTACGAGCAGTACTTC
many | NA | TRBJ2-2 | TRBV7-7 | CASSPNSGTGELFF | TGTGCTAGCAGCCCCAATAGTGGGACCGGGGAGCTGTTTTTT
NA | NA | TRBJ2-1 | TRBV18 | CASSPLGGQGSYNEQFF | TGTGCCAGCTCACCGCTAGGAGGGCAGGGGAGCTACAATGAGCAGTTCTTC
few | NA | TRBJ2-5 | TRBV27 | CASAAKETQYF | TGTGCCAGCGCAGCGAAAGAGACCCAGTACTTC
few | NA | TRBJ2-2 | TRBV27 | CASSLRAVTGELFF | TGTGCCAGCAGTTTACGAGCGGTCACCGGGGAGCTGTTTTTT
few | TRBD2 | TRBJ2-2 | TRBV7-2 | CASSTLSGSMNGELFF | TGTGCCAGCAGCACCCTCAGCGGGAGTATGAACGGGGAGCTGTTTTTT
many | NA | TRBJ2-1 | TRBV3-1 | CASSPSGPGPYNEQFF | TGTGCCAGCAGCCCTAGTGGGCCAGGGCCGTACAATGAGCAGTTCTTC
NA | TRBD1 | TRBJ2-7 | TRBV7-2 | CASSLGTEYEQYF | TGTGCCAGCAGCTTGGGGACAGAGTACGAGCAGTACTTC
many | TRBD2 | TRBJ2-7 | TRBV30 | CAWTKPNSASGKLYEQYF | TGTGCCTGGACAAAACCCAATTCGGCTAGCGGGAAATTATACGAGCAGTACTTC
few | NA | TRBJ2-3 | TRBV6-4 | CASSEEYSTDTQYF | TGTGCCAGCAGTGAGGAGTACAGCACAGATACGCAGTATTTT
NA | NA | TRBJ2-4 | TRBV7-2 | CASSLTSTRAKNIQYF | TGTGCCAGCAGCTTGACCTCGACCCGGGCCAAAAACATTCAGTACTTC
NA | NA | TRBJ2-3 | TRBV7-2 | CASTLDGGGTDTQYF | TGTGCCAGCACGCTAGATGGGGGCGGCACAGATACGCAGTATTTT
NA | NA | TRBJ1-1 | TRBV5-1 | CASSLSGHGLNTEAFF | TGCGCCAGCAGCTTGTCGGGACACGGATTGAACACTGAAGCTTTCTTT
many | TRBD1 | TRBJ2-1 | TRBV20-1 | CSARWLGDSSYNEQFF | TGCAGTGCTAGGTGGTTAGGGGACAGCTCCTACAATGAGCAGTTCTTC
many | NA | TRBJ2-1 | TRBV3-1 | CASSAGPSYNEQFF | TGTGCCAGCAGCGCAGGGCCATCCTACAATGAGCAGTTCTTC
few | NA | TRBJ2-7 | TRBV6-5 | CASSYSGGKLSYEQYF | TGTGCCAGCAGTTACTCGGGCGGCAAACTTTCCTACGAGCAGTACTTC